Listed below are T cell receptor beta chains from one sample, sequenced in a study of blood T cell repertoires in COVID-19. Clones were sequenced by immunoSEQ multiplex PCR, and TCRdb holds only the in-frame ones, with some missing. The table includes more than 85,000 clones, just under 85% detected once. Material for sequencing was peripheral blood. Receptor source: a man aged 35 to 55 with active or convalescent COVID-19. Both conserved end residues are part of each CDR3. The D gene is left open where the match is weak. For some rows the clone size is stated as once, few or many, or as a class when expanded; others skip it.

>14|-|TRBV5-6|TRBD1|TRBJ1-2
TGTGCCAGCAGCCGAGGACAGGGTAACTATGGCTACACCTTC
CASSRGQGNYGYTF
>12|once|TRBV30|-|TRBJ2-7
TGTGCCTGGAGTGTCGGCGGCTACGAGCAGTACTTC
CAWSVGGYEQYF
>15|-|TRBV19|-|TRBJ2-7
TGTGCCAGTAGTATGCCATCCAGGGCTCCCTACGAGCAGTACTTC
CASSMPSRAPYEQYF
>13|-|TRBV6-5|-|TRBJ2-7
TGTGCCAGCAGTTACGTTGAGGAGGGCGAGCAGTACTTC
CASSYVEEGEQYF
>13|once|TRBV24-1|TRBD1|TRBJ2-1
TGTGCCACCAGTGACATGGACAGGGCCGAGCAGTTCTTC
CATSDMDRAEQFF
>14|-|TRBV19|TRBD1|TRBJ1-4
TGTGCCAGTAGCCTGGGACAGGGAAATGAAAAACTGTTTTTT
CASSLGQGNEKLFF
>15|-|TRBV6-1|TRBD2|TRBJ2-7
TGTGCCAGCAGTGACCGGACTAGCGGGGCGTACGAGCAGTACTTC
CASSDRTSGAYEQYF
>16|-|TRBV27|TRBD1|TRBJ1-4
TGTGCCAGCAGTCACAATCACCGGGACAGTAATGAAAAACTGTTTTTT
CASSHNHRDSNEKLFF
>15|-|TRBV2|TRBD2|TRBJ2-3
TGTGCCAGCGCTAGCGGGGGGGCGGGGACAGATACGCAGTATTTT
CASASGGAGTDTQYF
>16|-|TRBV6-5|-|TRBJ2-7
TGTGCCAGCAGTTATTCTCCGAGAGGGTTCGGGCTCGAGCAGTACTTC
CASSYSPRGFGLEQYF
>16|-|TRBV13|TRBD2|TRBJ2-1
TGTGCCAGCAGCTTACGGACTAGCGGGACGTACAATGAGCAGTTCTTC
CASSLRTSGTYNEQFF
>18|-|TRBV19|TRBD2|TRBJ2-1
TGTGCCAGTAGTATAGTTTCTAGCGGGGGGGCCAGGTACAATGAGCAGTTCTTC
CASSIVSSGGARYNEQFF
>16|-|TRBV7-3|-|TRBJ2-7
TGTGCCAGCAGCTTAACTTCGGACATCAACTCCTACGAGCAGTACTTC
CASSLTSDINSYEQYF
>15|-|TRBV6-5|-|TRBJ1-5
TGTGCCAGCAGTCCGACCGGGGTTCGCGATCAGCCCCAGCATTTT
CASSPTGVRDQPQHF
>15|-|TRBV6-5|TRBD1|TRBJ1-5
TGTGCCAGCAAGGAGGGGGCTTTCGGCAATCAGCCCCAGCATTTT
CASKEGAFGNQPQHF
>14|-|TRBV25-1|-|TRBJ1-2
TGTGCCAGCAGTGAATGGAAACAGGGCTATGGCTACACCTTC
CASSEWKQGYGYTF
>15|-|TRBV19|-|TRBJ1-3
TGTGCCAGTAGTATCCCCAGGGAATATGGAAACACCATATATTTT
CASSIPREYGNTIYF
>13|once|TRBV6-6|-|TRBJ1-1
TGTGCCAGCGCTCTCGGGTTGAACACTGAAGCTTTCTTT
CASALGLNTEAFF
>16|few|TRBV11-3|-|TRBJ2-2
TGTGCCAGCAGCCCAGCGACAGGCACGAACACCGGGGAGCTGTTTTTT
CASSPATGTNTGELFF
>13|-|TRBV30|-|TRBJ1-1
TGTGCCTGGAGGGCGGGTCTGAGATCTGAAGCTTTCTTT
CAWRAGLRSEAFF
>14|once|TRBV19|-|TRBJ1-2
TGTGCCAGTAGTCAAGGGGATAGTGTTCATGGCTACACCTTC
CASSQGDSVHGYTF
>15|-|TRBV18|TRBD1|TRBJ1-5
TGTGCCAGCTCTCCTGGACAGGGGCGCAATCAGCCCCAGCATTTT
CASSPGQGRNQPQHF
>12|-|TRBV10-3|TRBD1|TRBJ2-7
TGTGCCATCGGACAGGGGGCCGACGAGCAGTACTTC
CAIGQGADEQYF
>15|once|TRBV6-5|-|TRBJ1-1
TGTGCCAGCAGTTACTCGGGGAGGGGGGCCGATGAAGCTTTCTTT
CASSYSGRGADEAFF
>16|-|TRBV19|-|TRBJ1-5
TGTGCCAGTAGTATCGGGACTCCGGTGAATTGGAGCCCCCAGCATTTT
CASSIGTPVNWSPQHF
>12|-|TRBV7-8|-|TRBJ1-3
TGTGCCAGCAGCTTGACTGGGAACACCATATATTTT
CASSLTGNTIYF
>17|-|TRBV5-1|-|TRBJ2-2
TGCGCCAGCAGCGAGACGATGGTAGGAGTTTACACCGGGGAGCTGTTTTTT
CASSETMVGVYTGELFF
>14|-|TRBV28|TRBD1|TRBJ1-1
TGTGCCAGCAGTAGTGGACAGGGGGGAACTGAAGCTTTCTTT
CASSSGQGGTEAFF
>16|-|TRBV6-2/TRBV6-3|-|TRBJ2-2
TGTGCCAGCAGTTACCCCCCGTGGCGGGACACCGGGGAGCTGTTTTTT
CASSYPPWRDTGELFF
>16|-|TRBV9|-|TRBJ2-2
TGTGCCAGCAGCGCTGGTCAACAGGCTTACACCGGGGAGCTGTTTTTT
CASSAGQQAYTGELFF
>11|-|TRBV19|-|TRBJ2-1
TGTGCCAGTAGTTGGGACATTGAGCAGTTCTTC
CASSWDIEQFF
>14|-|TRBV3-1/TRBV3-2|TRBD1|TRBJ1-1
TGTGCCAGCAGATCTACAGGGGGCCTCGACGTAGCTTTCTTT
CASRSTGGLDVAFF
>14|-|TRBV18|-|TRBJ1-2
TGTGCCAGCTCACCCTACAGGGCGGGGGATGGCTACACCTTC
CASSPYRAGDGYTF